Listed here are 8 T cell receptor beta chains from one sample, sequenced in a study of blood T cell repertoires in COVID-19. Assay used: immunoSEQ multiplex PCR; TCRdb lists only in-frame clones, some missing. This sample has 140,000 or so clones, with around 81% found just once. Material: PBMCs or T cells enriched from blood (not recorded which). The origin of the receptors is a woman aged 40 to 50 who had recovered from COVID-19.

J is TRBJ2-7 and V is TRBV11-1; D is undetermined. In germline, CDR1 is SGHAT, CDR2 FQDESV (reference sequence). The CDR3 totals 15 residues. V lost 3 bases and J 3 bases, leaving 15 bases between the germline ends. The CDR3 sequence: CASSFSVNVNYEQYF. In DNA, the CDR3 is TGTGCCAGCAGCTTTTCGGTGAACGTAAACTACGAGCAGTACTTC. Full variable domain (missing parts from reference TRBV11-1 and TRBJ2-7): EAEVAQSPRYKITEKSQAVAFWCDPISGHATLYWYRQILGQGPELLVQFQDESVVDDSQLPKDRFSAERLKGVDSTLKIQPAELGDSAMYLCASSFSVNVNYEQYFGPGTRLTVT.

The chain carries TRBV3-1 (or the pseudogene TRBV3-2) and TRBJ1-2; 11 bases agree with TRBD1. There are 15 residues in the CDR3. V trimming: 1 base; J trimming: 6 bases; junction bases outside the gene matches: 4. Per the germline V gene, CDR1 is LGHDT and CDR2 is YNNKEL (reference sequence). CDR3 nucleotides: TGTGCCAGCAGCCAAGGCGGGACAGGGGGACATGGCTACACCTTC. It codes for CASSQGGTGGHGYTF.

The chain recombines TRBV9 with TRBJ1-4; 11 nucleotides match TRBD1. In germline, CDR1 is SGDLS, CDR2 YYNGEE. This CDR3 spans 15 amino acids. J gave up 8 bases and V 0 bases, and 3 bases lay outside the gene matches. CDR3 sequence: CASSVAGTGGEKLFF. The CDR3 region has the DNA TGTGCCAGCAGCGTAGCCGGGACAGGGGGAGAAAAACTGTTTTTT. The whole variable domain, remainder taken from reference TRBV9 and TRBJ1-4, is DSGVTQTPKHLITATGQRVTLRCSPRSGDLSVYWYQQSLDQGLQFLIQYYNGEERAKGNILERFSAQQFPDLHSELNLSSLELGDSALYFCASSVAGTGGEKLFFGSGTQLSVL.

V is TRBV3-1 (or the pseudogene TRBV3-2) and J is TRBJ2-7; a weak D match, TRBD2 (6 bases). The CDR3 is 16 residues long. Trimming shortened V by 0 bases and J by 1 base, and 13 bases separated the two germline ends. CDR1 and CDR2 (germline): LGHDT, YNNKEL (reference sequence). CDR3 residues: CASSQDRTGASYEQYF. CDR3 in DNA: TGTGCCAGCAGCCAAGATCGCACGGGAGCTTCCTACGAGCAGTACTTC.

CDR3 protein: CASSLVGQGVTDTQYF. The CDR3 DNA reads as TGCGCCAGCAGCTTGGTGGGCCAGGGGGTCACAGATACGCAGTATTTT. The V call is TRBV5-1, the J call TRBJ2-3; 7 bases match TRBD1. V shed 0 bases and J 2 bases; nucleotides not matched to a gene: 6. The germline CDR1 and CDR2 sequences are SGHRS and YFSETQ. The CDR3 is 16 amino acids.

This clone was seen a few times. The V gene is TRBV7-3, the J gene TRBJ2-5, with a weak D call TRBD1 (5 bases). Trimming cost V 2 bases and J 2 bases, with 12 bases left between them. CDR1 SGHTA and CDR2 FQGTGA come from the germline V gene. This CDR3 comprises 15 residues. In DNA, the CDR3 is TGTGCCAGCAGCTTAGGGGCAGGCCTTCAAGAGACCCAGTACTTC. It translates to CASSLGAGLQETQYF.

The gene calls are TRBV5-1 and TRBJ1-2; TRBD1 aligns across 8 bases. This CDR3 has 15 residues. Losses at the gene ends were 4 bases for V and 0 bases for J; bases not matched to a gene: 5. The germline gives CDR1 SGHRS, CDR2 YFSETQ. In DNA form, the CDR3 reads TGCGCCAGCAGCCCTGACAGGGGAGCTAACTATGGCTACACCTTC. Protein sequence: CASSPDRGANYGYTF.

The rearrangement links TRBV19 to TRBJ2-1; 7 bases map to TRBD2. CDR1 LNHDA and CDR2 SQIVND come from the germline V gene (reference sequence). This CDR3 has 15 residues. The V segment lost 4 bases and the J segment 5 bases; nucleotides outside the gene matches: 8. DNA of the CDR3: TGTGCCAGTAGTACCCTAACTAGCGTCGACAATGAGCAGTTCTTC. This translates into CASSTLTSVDNEQFF.